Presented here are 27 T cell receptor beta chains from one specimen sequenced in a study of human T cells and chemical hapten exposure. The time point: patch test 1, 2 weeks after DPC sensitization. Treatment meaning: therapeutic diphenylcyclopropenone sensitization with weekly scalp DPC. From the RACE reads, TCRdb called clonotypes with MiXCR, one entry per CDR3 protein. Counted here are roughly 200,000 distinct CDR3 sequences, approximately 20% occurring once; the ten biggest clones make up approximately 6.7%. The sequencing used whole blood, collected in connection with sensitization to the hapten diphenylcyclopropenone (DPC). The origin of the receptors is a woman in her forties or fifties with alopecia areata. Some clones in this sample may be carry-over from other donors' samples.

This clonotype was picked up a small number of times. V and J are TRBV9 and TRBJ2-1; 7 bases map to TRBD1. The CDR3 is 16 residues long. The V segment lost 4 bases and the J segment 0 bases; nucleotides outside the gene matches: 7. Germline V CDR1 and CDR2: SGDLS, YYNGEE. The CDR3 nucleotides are TGTGCCAGCAGCCCAGGGACAGCCTCCTCCTACAATGAGCAGTTCTTC. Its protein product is CASSPGTASSYNEQFF.

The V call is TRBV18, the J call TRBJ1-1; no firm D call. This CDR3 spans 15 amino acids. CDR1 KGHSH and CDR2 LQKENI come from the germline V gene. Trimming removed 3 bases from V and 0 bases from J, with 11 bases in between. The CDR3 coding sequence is TGTGCCAGCTCACCTGGACGGGCAATGAACACTGAAGCTTTCTTT. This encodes CASSPGRAMNTEAFF. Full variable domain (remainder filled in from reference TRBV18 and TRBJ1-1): NAGVMQNPRHLVRRRGQEARLRCSPMKGHSHVYWYRQLPEEGLKFMVYLQKENIIDESGMPKERFSAEFPKEGPSILRIQQVVRGDSAAYFCASSPGRAMNTEAFFGQGTRLTVV.

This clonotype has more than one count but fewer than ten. This CDR3 reads CASSQGSGAGYEQYF. In DNA, the CDR3 is TGCGCCAGCAGCCAGGGGTCGGGGGCCGGGTACGAGCAGTACTTC. This sequence joins TRBV5-1 and TRBJ2-7; D is possibly TRBD1 or TRBD2 (6 bases each). The CDR3 is 15 residues long. V lost 4 bases and J 4 bases, leaving 18 bases between the germline ends. Germline V gene data show CDR1 as SGHRS and CDR2 as YFSETQ. The variable domain in full, completed from reference TRBV5-1 and TRBJ2-7, reads KAGVTQTPRYLIKTRGQQVTLSCSPISGHRSVSWYQQTPGQGLQFLFEYFSETQRNKGNFPGRFSGRQFSNSRSEMNVSTLELGDSALYLCASSQGSGAGYEQYFGPGTRLTVT.

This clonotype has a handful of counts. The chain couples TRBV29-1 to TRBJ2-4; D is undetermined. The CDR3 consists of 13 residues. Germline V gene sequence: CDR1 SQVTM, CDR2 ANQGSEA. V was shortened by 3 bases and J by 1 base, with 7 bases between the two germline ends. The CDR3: CSVDADAKNIQYF. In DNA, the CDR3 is TGCAGCGTTGATGCTGACGCCAAAAACATTCAGTACTTC.

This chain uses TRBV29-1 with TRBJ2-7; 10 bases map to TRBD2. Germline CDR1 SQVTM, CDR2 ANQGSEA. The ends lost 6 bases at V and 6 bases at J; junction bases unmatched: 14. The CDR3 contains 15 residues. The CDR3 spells CSVTPGLASFGEQYF. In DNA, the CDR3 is TGCAGCGTAACACCGGGACTAGCGAGTTTCGGCGAGCAGTACTTC.

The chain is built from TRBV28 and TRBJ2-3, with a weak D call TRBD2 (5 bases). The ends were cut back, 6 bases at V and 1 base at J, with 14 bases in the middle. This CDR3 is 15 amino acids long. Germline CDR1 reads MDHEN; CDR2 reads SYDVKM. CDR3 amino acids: CASRSGGLGTDTQYF. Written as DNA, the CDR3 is TGTGCCAGCAGATCTGGTGGACTCGGCACAGATACGCAGTATTTT.

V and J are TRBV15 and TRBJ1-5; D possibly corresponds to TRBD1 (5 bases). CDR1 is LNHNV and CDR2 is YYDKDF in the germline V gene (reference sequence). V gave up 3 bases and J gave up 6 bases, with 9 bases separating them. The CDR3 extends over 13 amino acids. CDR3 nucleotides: TGTGCCACCAGCAGTACAGGCTCTCAGCCCCAGCATTTT. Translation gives CATSSTGSQPQHF.

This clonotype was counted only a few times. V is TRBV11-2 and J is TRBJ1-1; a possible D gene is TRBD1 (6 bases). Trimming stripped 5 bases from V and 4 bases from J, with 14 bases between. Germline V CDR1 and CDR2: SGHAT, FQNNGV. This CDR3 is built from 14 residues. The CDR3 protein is CASSPRGAGTEAFF. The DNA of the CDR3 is TGTGCCAGCAGCCCCCGGGGGGCGGGCACTGAAGCTTTCTTT.

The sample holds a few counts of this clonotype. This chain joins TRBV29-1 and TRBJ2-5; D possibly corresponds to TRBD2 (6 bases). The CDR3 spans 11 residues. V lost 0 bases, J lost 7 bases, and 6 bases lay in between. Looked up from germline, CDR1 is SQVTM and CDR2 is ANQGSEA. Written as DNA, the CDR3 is TGCAGCGTTGAAGAGGGAGGGACCCAGTACTTC. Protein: CSVEEGGTQYF.

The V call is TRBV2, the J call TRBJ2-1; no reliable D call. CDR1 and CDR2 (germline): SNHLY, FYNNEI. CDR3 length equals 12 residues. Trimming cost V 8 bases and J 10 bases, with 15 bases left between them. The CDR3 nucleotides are TGTGCCAGCGAGGCTACCGAAAGGGAGCAGTTCTTC. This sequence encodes CASEATEREQFF. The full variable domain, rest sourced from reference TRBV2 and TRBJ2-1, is EPEVTQTPSHQVTQMGQEVILRCVPISNHLYFYWYRQILGQKVEFLVSFYNNEISEKSEIFDDQFSVERPDGSNFTLKIRSTKLEDSAMYFCASEATEREQFFGPGTRLTVL.

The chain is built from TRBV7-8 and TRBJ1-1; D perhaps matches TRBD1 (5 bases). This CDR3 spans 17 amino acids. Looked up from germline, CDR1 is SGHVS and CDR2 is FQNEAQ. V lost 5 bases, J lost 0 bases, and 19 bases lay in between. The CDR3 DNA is TGTGCCAGCAGCCGATTCAGGGTACTGCCCTTGAACACTGAAGCTTTCTTT. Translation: CASSRFRVLPLNTEAFF.

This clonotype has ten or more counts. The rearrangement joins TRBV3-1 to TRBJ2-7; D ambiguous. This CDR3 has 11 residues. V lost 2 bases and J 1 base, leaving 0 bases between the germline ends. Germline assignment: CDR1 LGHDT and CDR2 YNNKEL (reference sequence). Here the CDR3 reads CASSQSYEQYF. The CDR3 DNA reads TGTGCCAGCAGCCAATCCTACGAGCAGTACTTC.

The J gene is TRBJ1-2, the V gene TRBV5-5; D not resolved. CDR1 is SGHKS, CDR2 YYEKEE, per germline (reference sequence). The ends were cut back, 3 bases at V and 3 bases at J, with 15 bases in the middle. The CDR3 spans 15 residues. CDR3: CASSSYDTPYYGYTF. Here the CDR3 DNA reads TGTGCCAGCAGCTCCTACGATACACCATACTATGGCTACACCTTC. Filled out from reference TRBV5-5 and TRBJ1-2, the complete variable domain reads DAGVTQSPTHLIKTRGQQVTLRCSPISGHKSVSWYQQVLGQGPQFIFQYYEKEERGRGNFPDRFSARQFPNYSSELNVNALLLGDSALYLCASSSYDTPYYGYTFGSGTRLTVV.

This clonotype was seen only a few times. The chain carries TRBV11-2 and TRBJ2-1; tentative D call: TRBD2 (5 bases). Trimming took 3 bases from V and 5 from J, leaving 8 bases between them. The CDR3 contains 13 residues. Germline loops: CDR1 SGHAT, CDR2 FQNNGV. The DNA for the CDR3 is TGTGCCAGCAGCTTTGAGAGGGACAATGAGCAGTTCTTC. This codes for CASSFERDNEQFF. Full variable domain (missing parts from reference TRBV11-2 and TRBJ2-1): EAGVAQSPRYKIIEKRQSVAFWCNPISGHATLYWYQQILGQGPKLLIQFQNNGVVDDSQLPKDRFSAERLKGVDSTLKIQPAKLEDSAVYLCASSFERDNEQFFGPGTRLTVL.

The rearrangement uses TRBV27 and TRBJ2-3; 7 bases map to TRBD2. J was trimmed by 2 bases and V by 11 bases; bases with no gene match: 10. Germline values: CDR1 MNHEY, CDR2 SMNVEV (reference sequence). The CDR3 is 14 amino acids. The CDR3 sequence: CAGSRSGPTDTQYF. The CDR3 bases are TGTGCCGGCTCACGTAGCGGGCCCACAGATACGCAGTATTTT.

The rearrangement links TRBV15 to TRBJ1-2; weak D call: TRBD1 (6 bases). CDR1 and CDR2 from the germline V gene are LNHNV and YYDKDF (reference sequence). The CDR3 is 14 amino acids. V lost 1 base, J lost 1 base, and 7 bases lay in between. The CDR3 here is CATSRVDSNYGYTF. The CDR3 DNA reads TGTGCCACCAGCAGAGTGGACAGTAACTATGGCTACACCTTC.

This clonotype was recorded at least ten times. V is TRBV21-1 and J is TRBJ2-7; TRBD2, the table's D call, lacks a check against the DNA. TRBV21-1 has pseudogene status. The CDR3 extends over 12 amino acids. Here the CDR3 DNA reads TGTGCCAGCAAAGGGACCTCTCGCGAGCAGTACTTC. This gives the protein CASKGTSREQYF.

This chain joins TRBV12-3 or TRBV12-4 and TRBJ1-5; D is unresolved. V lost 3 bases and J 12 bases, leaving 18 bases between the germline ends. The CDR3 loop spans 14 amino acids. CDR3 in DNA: TGTGCCAGCAGTTTTTCTCCCCCCAACAGCGGCCAGCATTTT. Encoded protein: CASSFSPPNSGQHF.

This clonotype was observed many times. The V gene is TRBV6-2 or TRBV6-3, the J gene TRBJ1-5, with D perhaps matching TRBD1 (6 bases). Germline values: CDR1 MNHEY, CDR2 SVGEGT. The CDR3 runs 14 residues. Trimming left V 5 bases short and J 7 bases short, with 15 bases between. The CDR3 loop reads CASSPLGARQPQHF. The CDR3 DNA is TGTGCCAGCAGTCCTCTGGGGGCAAGACAGCCCCAGCATTTT.

CDR3 in amino acids: CASSPFGQGAADTQYF. CDR3 in DNA: TGCGCCAGCAGCCCATTTGGACAGGGTGCGGCAGATACGCAGTATTTT. The chain links TRBV5-1 to TRBJ2-3, with TRBD1 matching over 8 bases. This CDR3 has 16 amino acids. Germline CDR1 and CDR2: SGHRS and YFSETQ. V lost 4 bases and J lost 4; bases outside the gene matches: 11.

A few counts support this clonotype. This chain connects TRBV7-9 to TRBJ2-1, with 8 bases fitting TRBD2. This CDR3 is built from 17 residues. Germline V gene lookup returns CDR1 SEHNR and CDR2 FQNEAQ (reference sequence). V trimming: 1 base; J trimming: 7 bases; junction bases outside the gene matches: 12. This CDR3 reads CASSLGLGGGGRNEQFF. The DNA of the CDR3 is TGTGCCAGCAGCTTAGGCCTTGGAGGCGGCGGGAGGAATGAGCAGTTCTTC.

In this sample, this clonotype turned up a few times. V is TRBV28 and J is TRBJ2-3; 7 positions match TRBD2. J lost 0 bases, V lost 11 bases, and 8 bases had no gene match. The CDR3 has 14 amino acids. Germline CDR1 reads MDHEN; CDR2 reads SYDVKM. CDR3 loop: CAVKRDPSTDTQYF. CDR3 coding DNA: TGTGCCGTTAAGCGGGACCCGAGCACAGATACGCAGTATTTT.

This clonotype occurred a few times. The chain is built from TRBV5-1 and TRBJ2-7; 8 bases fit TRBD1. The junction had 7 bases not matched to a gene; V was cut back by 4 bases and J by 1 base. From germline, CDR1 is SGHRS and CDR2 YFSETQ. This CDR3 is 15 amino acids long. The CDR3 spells CASSATGGTSYEQYF. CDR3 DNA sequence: TGCGCCAGCAGCGCAACAGGGGGGACATCCTACGAGCAGTACTTC.

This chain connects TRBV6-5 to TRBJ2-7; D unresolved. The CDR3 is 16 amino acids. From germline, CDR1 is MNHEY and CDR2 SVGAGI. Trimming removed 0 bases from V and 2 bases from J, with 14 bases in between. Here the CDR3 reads CASSYSTARPPYEQYF. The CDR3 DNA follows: TGTGCCAGCAGTTACTCGACGGCTCGGCCCCCCTACGAGCAGTACTTC.

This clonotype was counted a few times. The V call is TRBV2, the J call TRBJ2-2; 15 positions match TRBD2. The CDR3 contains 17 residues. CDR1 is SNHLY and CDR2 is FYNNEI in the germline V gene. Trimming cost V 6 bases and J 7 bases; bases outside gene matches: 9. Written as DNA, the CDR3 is TGTGCCAGCAGAGGACTAGCGGGAGGGCGGGACAACGGGGAGCTGTTTTTT. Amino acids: CASRGLAGGRDNGELFF.

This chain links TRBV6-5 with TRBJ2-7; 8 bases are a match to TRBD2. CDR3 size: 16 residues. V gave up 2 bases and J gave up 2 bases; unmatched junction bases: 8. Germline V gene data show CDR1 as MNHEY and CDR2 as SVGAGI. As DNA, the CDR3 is TGTGCCAGCAGTTACGGGGCGACGGGAGGGGCCTACGAGCAGTACTTC. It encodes CASSYGATGGAYEQYF.

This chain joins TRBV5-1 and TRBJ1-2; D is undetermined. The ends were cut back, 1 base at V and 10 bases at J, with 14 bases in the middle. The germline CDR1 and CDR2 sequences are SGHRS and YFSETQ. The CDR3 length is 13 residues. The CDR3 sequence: CASSLSEWPAYTF. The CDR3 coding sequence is TGCGCCAGCAGCTTGTCGGAGTGGCCCGCCTACACCTTC.